One sample yielded the 27 T cell receptor beta chains listed below, sequenced in a study of blood T cell repertoires in COVID-19. Only in-frame clones appear in the TCRdb table, and some are missing; sequencing was by immunoSEQ multiplex PCR. The sample shows 150,000 to 200,000 clones, roughly 80% of them seen only once. The sample comprised peripheral blood. Receptors originate from a young woman with acute or convalescent COVID-19.

The V call is TRBV3-1 (or the pseudogene TRBV3-2), the J call TRBJ1-5, with D perhaps matching TRBD1 (5 bases). Trimming cost V 0 bases and J 5 bases, with 11 bases left between them. Germline V gene sequence: CDR1 LGHDT, CDR2 YNNKEL (reference sequence). The CDR3 is 15 amino acids. The CDR3 DNA reads TGTGCCAGCAGCCAAGATCTTGGGGGGGATCAGCCCCAGCATTTT. This sequence encodes CASSQDLGGDQPQHF.

The rearrangement uses TRBV30 and TRBJ1-3; maybe TRBD1 (5 bases). The V gene lost 3 bases and the J gene lost 2 bases, with 8 bases spanning the gap. The CDR3 loop spans 13 amino acids. Germline-derived CDR1 and CDR2 are GTSNPN and SVGIG (reference sequence). CDR3 nucleotides: TGTGCCTGGAGGTTAGGGGCTGGAAACACCATATATTTT. Protein: CAWRLGAGNTIYF. Drawing the rest from reference TRBV30 and TRBJ1-3, the complete variable domain is SQTIHQWPATLVQPVGSPLSLECTVEGTSNPNLYWYRQAAGRGLQLLFYSVGIGQISSEVPQNLSASRPQDRQFILSSKKLLLSDSGFYLCAWRLGAGNTIYFGEGSWLTVV.

This rearrangement joins TRBV29-1 to TRBJ2-3; 11 nucleotides align to TRBD2. This CDR3 is 15 amino acids long. Germline V lookup: CDR1 SQVTM, CDR2 ANQGSEA. The junction had 8 bases not matched to a gene; V was cut back by 5 bases and J by 4 bases. CDR3 sequence: CSVRTSGSWSDTQYF. CDR3 bases: TGCAGCGTTAGAACTAGCGGGAGTTGGTCAGATACGCAGTATTTT.

The V call is TRBV5-5, the J call TRBJ2-5; TRBD2 agrees at 10 bases. V was pared by 1 base and J by 7 bases, with 7 bases of the junction left unmatched. The CDR3 sequence is 15 residues long. Germline V CDR1 and CDR2: SGHKS, YYEKEE (reference sequence). CDR3: CASSLIAGGQGTQYF. CDR3 DNA sequence: TGTGCCAGCAGCTTGATAGCGGGGGGCCAGGGGACCCAGTACTTC.

The rearrangement uses TRBV6-5 and TRBJ2-5; 16 nucleotides line up with TRBD2. The CDR3 covers 16 residues. V lost 2 bases to trimming and J lost 3 bases; unmatched junction nucleotides: 0. The germline CDR1 and CDR2 sequences are MNHEY and SVGAGI. This chain's CDR3 is CASSYGTSGGEETQYF. The CDR3 DNA is TGTGCCAGCAGTTACGGGACTAGCGGGGGGGAAGAGACCCAGTACTTC.

This clone was detected only a few times. The chain uses TRBV6-2 or TRBV6-3 and TRBJ2-7; 9 bases align to TRBD2. V lost 5 bases, J lost 7 bases, and 12 bases stayed unmatched. The CDR3 consists of 15 residues. Germline V lookup: CDR1 MNHEY, CDR2 SVGEGT. The CDR3 nucleotides are TGTGCCAGCAGTCGCCGTACTAGCGGGCATGGGGAGCAGTACTTC. Encoded protein: CASSRRTSGHGEQYF.

This chain connects TRBV24-1 to TRBJ2-3, with a tentative D call TRBD2 (6 bases). The length of the CDR3 is 16 residues. Trimming stripped 3 bases from V and 0 bases from J, with 12 bases between. The germline gives CDR1 KGHDR, CDR2 SFDVKD. CDR3 bases: TGTGCCACCAGTGATCTTAGCGGTACTAGCACAGATACGCAGTATTTT. Translating it yields CATSDLSGTSTDTQYF.

This chain connects TRBV28 to TRBJ2-5; 8 bases fit TRBD2. This CDR3 is built from 15 residues. V lost 2 bases, J lost 4 bases, and 6 bases stayed unmatched. CDR1 and CDR2 (germline): MDHEN, SYDVKM. The CDR3 loop reads CASSLASGGPETQYF. CDR3 nucleotide sequence: TGTGCCAGCAGTTTAGCTTCGGGGGGGCCAGAGACCCAGTACTTC.

The chain joins TRBV4-1 to TRBJ2-7; possible D gene TRBD2, 6 bases. Germline V lookup: CDR1 MGHRA, CDR2 YSYEKL. This CDR3 has 16 residues. V dropped 0 bases and J dropped 0 bases, with 12 bases sitting between them. CDR3: CASSQETSFLSYEQYF. In nucleotides, the CDR3 is TGCGCCAGCAGCCAAGAGACTAGTTTTCTCTCCTACGAGCAGTACTTC.

This chain uses TRBV19 with TRBJ1-1, with a weak D call TRBD1 (6 bases). Germline assignment: CDR1 LNHDA and CDR2 SQIVND (reference sequence). The CDR3 has 15 amino acids. Trimming left V 5 bases short and J 0 bases short, with 13 bases between. CDR3 nucleotides: TGTGCCAGTAGTCCGACAGGCCCCCTGAACACTGAAGCTTTCTTT. Protein product: CASSPTGPLNTEAFF.

The CDR3 sequence: CAWAGGIGRYEQYF. For the CDR3, the DNA is TGTGCCTGGGCAGGGGGTATAGGGAGGTACGAGCAGTACTTC. V is TRBV30 and J is TRBJ2-7, with D maybe TRBD1 (7 bases). The V end lost 5 bases, the J end lost 4 bases, and 18 bases lay between the germline ends. Germline V gives CDR1 GTSNPN, CDR2 SVGIG (reference sequence). This CDR3 is 14 amino acids long.

The chain joins TRBV11-2 to TRBJ2-7; 7 bases map to TRBD1. The trim removed 1 base at V and 1 base at J, leaving 1 base unmatched. This CDR3 is 14 amino acids long. In germline, CDR1 is SGHAT, CDR2 FQNNGV. The CDR3 nucleotides are TGTGCCAGCAGCTTAGTGGGACAGTCCTACGAGCAGTACTTC. Protein product: CASSLVGQSYEQYF. Full variable domain (missing parts from reference TRBV11-2 and TRBJ2-7): EAGVAQSPRYKIIEKRQSVAFWCNPISGHATLYWYQQILGQGPKLLIQFQNNGVVDDSQLPKDRFSAERLKGVDSTLKIQPAKLEDSAVYLCASSLVGQSYEQYFGPGTRLTVT.

The chain employs TRBV29-1 and TRBJ2-1; 10 positions agree with TRBD2. The CDR3 is 14 residues long. Germline-derived CDR1 and CDR2 are SQVTM and ANQGSEA. J gave up 8 bases and V 6 bases, and 10 bases lay outside the gene matches. DNA of the CDR3: TGCAGCGTGCTCGGGACTAGCGTTAGGTATGAGCAGTTCTTC. The encoded protein is CSVLGTSVRYEQFF.

The chain combines TRBV6-5 with TRBJ1-5; TRBD1 is a possible D gene (6 bases). Trimming left V 6 bases short and J 9 bases short, with 15 bases between. CDR1 is MNHEY and CDR2 is SVGAGI in the germline V gene. The CDR3 length is 13 residues. CDR3 in DNA: TGTGCCAGCAGAGACAGGACCTTGGGGCCCCAGCATTTT. Translated, it gives CASRDRTLGPQHF.

V usage is TRBV4-2 and J usage is TRBJ1-2, with 8 bases matching TRBD1. The CDR3 runs to 16 residues. CDR1 and CDR2 (germline): LGHNA, YNFKEQ. Germline trimming cut 3 bases from V and 4 bases from J; bases unmatched to any gene: 10. Written as DNA, the CDR3 is TGTGCCAGCAGCCAGGGGTACCGGACAGGGACCTATGGCTACACCTTC. It encodes CASSQGYRTGTYGYTF.

On this clone itself: This clone may be a read error of a much larger clone one base away. This chain connects TRBV6-5 to TRBJ2-7; 8 positions match TRBD1. Unmatched junction bases numbered 5, after V lost 5 bases and J lost 2 bases. The CDR3 length is 14 residues. Germline CDR1 and CDR2: MNHEY and SVGAGI. CDR3 residues: CASSPRTGTYEQYF. The CDR3 coding sequence is TGTGCCAGCAGTCCACGGACAGGGACCTACGAGCAGTACTTC.

V usage is TRBV27 and J usage is TRBJ2-1; 9 positions agree with TRBD1. V dropped 5 bases and J dropped 0; count of bases not matched to a gene: 17. This CDR3 comprises 20 residues. Germline V gene lookup returns CDR1 MNHEY and CDR2 SMNVEV (reference sequence). The CDR3 nucleotides read TGTGCCAGCAGTCCGGGACAGGGCGGAGTAGCGGTTAGCTCCTACAATGAGCAGTTCTTC. Encoded protein: CASSPGQGGVAVSSYNEQFF.

This chain connects TRBV29-1 to TRBJ2-7; unclear D gene. Germline assignment: CDR1 SQVTM and CDR2 ANQGSEA. Between the trimmed V and J ends, which lost 4 bases and 3 bases, there was a span of 7 bases. This CDR3 has 11 residues. The CDR3 loop reads CSVGHDYEQYF. The CDR3, as DNA: TGCAGCGTTGGACACGACTACGAGCAGTACTTC.

This clone appeared once. V and J are TRBV18 and TRBJ2-2, with D perhaps matching TRBD2 (5 bases). The CDR3 is 16 residues long. Germline V lookup: CDR1 KGHSH, CDR2 LQKENI. Trimming took 3 bases from V and 3 from J, leaving 14 bases between them. In DNA form, the CDR3 reads TGTGCCAGCTCACCCCTTACCAACGGGGACACCGGGGAGCTGTTTTTT. Protein sequence: CASSPLTNGDTGELFF.

This chain connects TRBV29-1 to TRBJ2-1; 9 bases are shared with TRBD2. The CDR3 is 16 amino acids. J was trimmed by 5 bases and V by 5 bases; bases with no gene match: 13. Per germline, CDR1 SQVTM and CDR2 ANQGSEA. CDR3 nucleotides: TGCAGCGTTTCGGGGACTAGTAGCGGGGGTCACAATGAGCAGTTCTTC. Residues: CSVSGTSSGGHNEQFF.

This sequence joins TRBV13 and TRBJ2-4, with 13 bases fitting TRBD2. V was clipped by 5 bases and J by 0 bases; unmatched bases: 13. The CDR3 consists of 20 residues. Germline V gene data show CDR1 as PRHDT and CDR2 as FYEKMQ (reference sequence). The CDR3 region has the DNA TGTGCCAGCAGCCCTAACCCCGGACTAGCGGGGGCCCTAGCCAAAAACATTCAGTACTTC. Translated: CASSPNPGLAGALAKNIQYF.

The sample holds one count of this clone. The V gene is TRBV30, the J gene TRBJ2-3, with TRBD2 identical over 7 bases. V gave up 1 base and J gave up 4 bases; unmatched junction bases: 5. Germline CDR1 is GTSNPN and CDR2 is SVGIG (reference sequence). CDR3 length: 14 residues. The CDR3, as DNA: TGTGCCTGGAGTGCCCGTGGGGGGGCAGATACGCAGTATTTT. This translates into CAWSARGGADTQYF.

The chain uses TRBV11-2 and TRBJ1-3; D is unclear. The germline CDR1 and CDR2 sequences are SGHAT and FQNNGV. The length of the CDR3 is 12 residues. With 3 bases removed from V and 12 bases from J, the gap between germline ends came to 12 bases. The CDR3 region has the DNA TGTGCCAGCAGCTTGATCGCGGGAGTCATATATTTT. This sequence encodes CASSLIAGVIYF.

The gene calls are TRBV10-3 and TRBJ2-5; 8 bases are shared with TRBD1. J was trimmed by 1 base and V by 6 bases; bases with no gene match: 7. CDR1 and CDR2 (germline): ENHRY, SYGVKD. The length of the CDR3 is 15 residues. The CDR3 loop reads CAISGRGRAQETQYF. CDR3 DNA sequence: TGTGCCATCAGCGGCAGGGGGCGGGCCCAAGAGACCCAGTACTTC.

This clone was seen repeatedly, ten times or more. The gene calls are TRBV30 and TRBJ2-7; TRBD1 might be the D (5 bases). Germline assignment: CDR1 GTSNPN and CDR2 SVGIG (reference sequence). V lost 0 bases, J lost 10 bases, and 16 bases lay in between. The CDR3 is made up of 13 amino acids. The DNA for the CDR3 is TGTGCCTGGAGTGTGGGGCTTGGCTGGGCACAGTACTTC. It encodes CAWSVGLGWAQYF.

The chain has TRBV5-1 and TRBJ1-1; D is perhaps TRBD1 (6 bases). Germline CDR1 is SGHRS and CDR2 is YFSETQ. This CDR3 spans 13 amino acids. Trimming took 2 bases from V and 7 from J, leaving 12 bases between them. For the CDR3, the DNA is TGCGCCAGCAGCTTTACAGGGTCCCTTGAAGCTTTCTTT. It encodes CASSFTGSLEAFF.

The chain joins TRBV29-1 to TRBJ2-4; TRBD1 agrees at 7 bases. The CDR3 loop spans 14 amino acids. V shed 6 bases and J 0 bases; nucleotides not matched to a gene: 5. The V gene's germline CDR1 is SQVTM and CDR2 ANQGSEA. This CDR3 is CSVRTGVAKNIQYF. CDR3 coding DNA: TGCAGCGTCCGGACAGGAGTAGCCAAAAACATTCAGTACTTC.